This is a list of T cell receptor beta chains from one sample in a study of Graves' ophthalmopathy and Graves' hyperthyroidism. MiXCR was run by TCRdb on the multiplex PCR reads, yielding one entry per CDR3 protein. The sample carries hundreds of thousands of distinct CDR3 sequences, about 21% recorded once. The sequencing sample was made of peripheral blood. The receptors stem from a woman aged 18-35 years with stable Graves' hyperthyroidism. Both conserved end residues are part of each CDR3. A D gene is named only where the DNA matches it firmly. Only part of the rows carry a size: once, few, many, or a class if the clone is expanded.

TRBV2	many	TRBJ1-1	NA	TGTGCCAGCAAGGGAGGTATGAACACTGAAGCTTTCTTT	CASKGGMNTEAFF
TRBV12-3/TRBV12-4	many	TRBJ2-2	TRBD1	TGTGCCAGCAGACAGGACAGGACCGGGGAGCTGTTTTTT	CASRQDRTGELFF
TRBV28	few	TRBJ2-5	TRBD2	TGTGCCAGCAGTCCATATGGACTAGCGGGCCCCCGGGAGACCCAGTACTTC	CASSPYGLAGPRETQYF
TRBV6-5	many	TRBJ2-7	NA	TGTGCCAGCAGTTATGGCGGGACCAGCTCCTACGAGCAGTACTTC	CASSYGGTSSYEQYF
TRBV15	many	TRBJ2-3	NA	TGTGCCACCAGCAGAACGCTTCTGGGCACAGATACGCAGTATTTT	CATSRTLLGTDTQYF
TRBV19	many	TRBJ1-5	NA	TGTGCCAGTCGGTTGGGCGCCAACAATCAGCCCCAGCATTTT	CASRLGANNQPQHF
TRBV6-4	many	TRBJ1-5	TRBD1	TGTGCCAGCAGTCCCTGGACAGGGCCGCGCCATAGCAATCAGCCCCAGCATTTT	CASSPWTGPRHSNQPQHF
TRBV9	NA	TRBJ1-5	NA	TGTGCCAGCAGCGTAGGGCCGGGTCAGCCCGAGCATTTT	CASSVGPGQPEHF
TRBV2	many	TRBJ1-1	NA	TGTGCCAGCAGTCAGTCCACTGAAGCTTTCTTT	CASSQSTEAFF
TRBV6-1	NA	TRBJ1-6	TRBD1	TGTGCCAGCAGTCAGGGGGCCCCCTATAATTCACCCCTCCACTTT	CASSQGAPYNSPLHF
TRBV7-9	many	TRBJ2-7	TRBD1	TGTGCCAGCAGCTTAGCGGCAGGGGGCGAGCAGTACTTC	CASSLAAGGEQYF
TRBV7-2	many	TRBJ1-3	NA	TGTGCCAGCAGCTTAGGCAGGTCTGCTGGAAACACCATATATTTT	CASSLGRSAGNTIYF
TRBV20-1	NA	TRBJ2-3	TRBD2	TGCAGTGCTAGGACTAGCGGGAACACAGATACGCAGTATTTT	CSARTSGNTDTQYF
TRBV5-1	many	TRBJ1-2	TRBD1	TGCGCCAGCAGCCTTTCAGGACAGGGGTCCTATGGCTACACCTTC	CASSLSGQGSYGYTF
TRBV18	few	TRBJ1-2	TRBD1	TGTGCCAGCTCACCAACCGGGACAGACTATGGCTACACCTTC	CASSPTGTDYGYTF
TRBV12-3/TRBV12-4	NA	TRBJ1-1	NA	TGTGCCAGCAGCCTCCGGGTTGGCTCGAACACTGAAGCTTTCTTT	CASSLRVGSNTEAFF
TRBV7-9	many	TRBJ1-6	NA	TGTGCCAGCAGTCCCGGGACCAACAATTCACCCCTCCACTTT	CASSPGTNNSPLHF
TRBV12-3/TRBV12-4	many	TRBJ2-7	TRBD1	TGTGCCAGCAGTCGAGGACAGGAGTCCTACGAGCAGTACTTC	CASSRGQESYEQYF
TRBV3-1	NA	TRBJ2-7	TRBD2	TGTGCCAGCAGCCAAGAAGCTAGCGGGAGTCTTTACGAGCAGTACTTC	CASSQEASGSLYEQYF
TRBV30	many	TRBJ1-2	TRBD1	TGTGCCTGGAGTGGGGCTGGACAGGGGGTCGGCTACACCTTC	CAWSGAGQGVGYTF
TRBV24-1	many	TRBJ2-7	TRBD1	TGTGCCACCAGTGATTCCCGGGACAGGGCCTACGAGCAGTACTTC	CATSDSRDRAYEQYF
TRBV7-9	many	TRBJ2-5	TRBD1	TGTGCCAGCAGCTCGGGACAGGGGGGCGGAGAGACCCAGTACTTC	CASSSGQGGGETQYF
TRBV29-1	NA	TRBJ1-6	NA	TGCAGCGTTGCTGTGGAGGGTAATTCACCCCTCCACTTT	CSVAVEGNSPLHF
TRBV6-1	NA	TRBJ1-6	NA	TGTGCCAGCAGTGAAAGGGGTAGCTCACCCCTCCACTTT	CASSERGSSPLHF
TRBV15	many	TRBJ1-1	NA	TGTGCCACCAGCAGCTATACCGTGCGGGGGTTAGACACTGAAGCTTTCTTT	CATSSYTVRGLDTEAFF
TRBV12-3/TRBV12-4	NA	TRBJ2-2	NA	TGTGCCAGCAGTAAGGCTTCCACCGGGGAGCTGTTTTTT	CASSKASTGELFF
TRBV30	many	TRBJ2-7	NA	TGTGCCTGGACGGGGAGGAGGGGGATCTACGAGCAGTACTTC	CAWTGRRGIYEQYF
TRBV5-1	many	TRBJ2-7	TRBD1	TGCGCCAGCAGCTCCGGACAGGGCATCTCCTACGAGCAGTACTTC	CASSSGQGISYEQYF
TRBV30	many	TRBJ2-7	TRBD2	TGTGCCTGGAGTGTACCCCTAGCGGGCCGTCTTTACGAGCAGTACTTC	CAWSVPLAGRLYEQYF
TRBV6-1	once	TRBJ2-5	NA	TGTGCCAGCGCCCACGCGGGCAGGGAGACCCAGTACTTC	CASAHAGRETQYF
TRBV6-2/TRBV6-3	many	TRBJ2-7	TRBD2	TGTGCCAGCACCAGTCCCCCTAGCGGGAGCTCCTACGAGCAGTACTTC	CASTSPPSGSSYEQYF
TRBV5-1	many	TRBJ1-1	NA	TGCGCCAGCAGCCCGACGGTCGGGGGAACTGAAGCTTTCTTT	CASSPTVGGTEAFF
TRBV6-1	NA	TRBJ2-7	NA	TGTGCCAGCAGTCCTCGGCCGGGAGATCTTTACGAGCAGTACTTC	CASSPRPGDLYEQYF
TRBV24-1	NA	TRBJ1-2	NA	TGTGCCACCAGTGATCCTACAGGGTCCCATACTGGCTACACCTTC	CATSDPTGSHTGYTF
TRBV12-3/TRBV12-4	many	TRBJ1-2	TRBD1	TGTGCCAGCAGCCGAACAGGGGAATCCTATGGCTACACCTTC	CASSRTGESYGYTF
TRBV28	many	TRBJ1-5	TRBD1	TGTGCCAGCACCTCTGGGTTATTAACAGGGGCAAGCCTAAGCAATCAGCCCCAGCATTTT	CASTSGLLTGASLSNQPQHF
TRBV20-1	many	TRBJ2-7	TRBD2	TGCAGTGCCATGGACGGGGGGGGGTTGAACGAGCAGTACTTC	CSAMDGGGLNEQYF
TRBV18	many	TRBJ2-2	NA	TGTGCCAGCTCAGCCCGAAGAGAAAGCGATACCGGGGAGCTGTTTTTT	CASSARRESDTGELFF
TRBV6-1	many	TRBJ1-1	NA	TGTGCCAGCAGTGACGGCGGGAGCTTGAACACTGAAGCTTTCTTT	CASSDGGSLNTEAFF
TRBV7-9	NA	TRBJ1-2	NA	TGTGCCAGCACCATGTGGGACCCTAACTATGGCTACACCTTC	CASTMWDPNYGYTF
TRBV7-3	many	TRBJ1-5	NA	TGTGCCAGCAGCCCCCGCGCCCTCGGGAGAGGGAAGAGCAATCAGCCCCAGCATTTT	CASSPRALGRGKSNQPQHF
TRBV18	NA	TRBJ1-1	TRBD1	TGTGCCAGCTCACCGGCGGAGGGGGCCGGTGAAGCTTTCTTT	CASSPAEGAGEAFF